This T cell receptor beta chain was found in a study of shared T cell receptors in the human thymus. Some clones are missing from TCRdb's copy, which holds only in-frame ones; the method was immunoSEQ multiplex PCR. The data hold around 340,000 clones, with 95% observed a single time. Germline CDR1 and CDR2: MNHEY and SMNVEV (reference sequence). The V end was cut by 0 bases, the J end by 3 bases, with 6 bases between. The CDR3 has 13 amino acids. Sequenced: thymocytes. The gene calls are TRBV27 and TRBJ2-7, with D unresolved. The clonotype was recovered from a human donor. Written as DNA, the CDR3 is TGTGCCAGCAGTTTATCGGTCGGCTACGAGCAGTACTTC. Protein: CASSLSVGYEQYF.